This TCR beta chain stems from a study of blood T cells in healthy people across ages. The study, taken as a whole, reports: Measured against age, TCR beta diversity per million T cells decreased in a roughly linear manner. Aged donors had fewer naive CD4+ cells and lower diversity than long-lived donors.

Samples had at least 6 million PBMCs isolated from them. With a J-beta primer mix and a sample-barcoded 5' primer, a second PCR ran about 7 to 12 cycles. From the 5' RACE reads, TCRdb called clonotypes with MiXCR, one entry per CDR3 protein. The repertoire has around 2 million distinct CDR3 sequences, approximately 40% of them found once; the top ten carry 20% to 25%. V was pared by 7 bases and J by 1 base, with 14 bases between. Germline CDR1 is MNHNY and CDR2 is SVGAGI (reference sequence). The CDR3 extends over 15 amino acids. With regard to this clonotype: Its matching antigen is unknown.

Material for sequencing was blood. The rearrangement links TRBV6-6 to TRBJ2-1, with D perhaps matching TRBD2 (6 bases). The sequence was collected from a human donor in good health. CDR3 amino acids: CASTPVGGSYNEQFF. The CDR3, as DNA: TGTGCCAGCACCCCAGTGGGGGGATCCTACAATGAGCAGTTCTTC.